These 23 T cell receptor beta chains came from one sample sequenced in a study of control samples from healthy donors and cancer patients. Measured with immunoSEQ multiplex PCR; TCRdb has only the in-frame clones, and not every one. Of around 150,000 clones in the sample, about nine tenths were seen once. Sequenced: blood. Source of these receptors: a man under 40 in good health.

CDR3 sequence (DNA): TGTGCTAGTGGTTTGGGATTGATGGTGGCAGGGGAGCAGTTCTTC. Residues: CASGLGLMVAGEQFF. The chain uses TRBV12-5 and TRBJ2-1, with D maybe TRBD1 (5 bases). This CDR3 is built from 15 residues. CDR1 is LGHNT and CDR2 is FRNRAP in the germline V gene. The V end was cut by 1 base, the J end by 10 bases, with 17 bases between.

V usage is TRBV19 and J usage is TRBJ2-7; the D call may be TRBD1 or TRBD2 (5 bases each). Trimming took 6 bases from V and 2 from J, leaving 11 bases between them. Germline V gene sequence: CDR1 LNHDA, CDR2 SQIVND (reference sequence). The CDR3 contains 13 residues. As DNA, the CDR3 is TGTGCCAGTAGCGGGACGAGAACCTACGAGCAGTACTTC. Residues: CASSGTRTYEQYF.

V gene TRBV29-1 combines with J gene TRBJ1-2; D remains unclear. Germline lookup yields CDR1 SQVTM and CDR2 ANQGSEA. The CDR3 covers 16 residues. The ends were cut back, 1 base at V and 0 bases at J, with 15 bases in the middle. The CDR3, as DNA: TGCAGCGTTGAAGTCCCGATCAGAAGCACTAACTATGGCTACACCTTC. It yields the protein CSVEVPIRSTNYGYTF.

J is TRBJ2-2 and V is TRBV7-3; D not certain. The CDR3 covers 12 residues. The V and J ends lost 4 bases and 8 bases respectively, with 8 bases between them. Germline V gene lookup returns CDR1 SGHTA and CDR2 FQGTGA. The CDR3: CASSSDGGELFF. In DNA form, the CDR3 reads TGTGCCAGCAGCTCAGATGGGGGGGAGCTGTTTTTT.

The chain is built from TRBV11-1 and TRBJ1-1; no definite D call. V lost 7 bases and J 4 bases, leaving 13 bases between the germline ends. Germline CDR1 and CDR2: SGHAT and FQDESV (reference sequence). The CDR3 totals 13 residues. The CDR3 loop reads CASTRSASTEAFF. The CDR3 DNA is TGTGCCAGCACCCGATCGGCTAGCACTGAAGCTTTCTTT.

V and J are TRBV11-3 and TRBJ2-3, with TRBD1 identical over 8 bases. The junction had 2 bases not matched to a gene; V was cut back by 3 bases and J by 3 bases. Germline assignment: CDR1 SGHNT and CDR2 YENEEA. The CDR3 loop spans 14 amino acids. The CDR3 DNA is TGTGCCAGCAGCTTGGACAGGGAGACAGATACGCAGTATTTT. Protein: CASSLDRETDTQYF.

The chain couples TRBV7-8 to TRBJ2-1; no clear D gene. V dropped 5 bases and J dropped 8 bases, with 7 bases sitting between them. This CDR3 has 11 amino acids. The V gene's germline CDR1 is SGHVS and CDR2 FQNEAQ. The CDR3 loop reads CASSPMDEQFF. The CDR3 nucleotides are TGTGCCAGCAGCCCGATGGATGAGCAGTTCTTC.

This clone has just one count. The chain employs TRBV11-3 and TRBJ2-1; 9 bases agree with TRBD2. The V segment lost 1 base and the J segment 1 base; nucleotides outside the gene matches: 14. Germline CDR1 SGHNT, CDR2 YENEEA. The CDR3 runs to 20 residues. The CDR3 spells CASSLVDWVAGETSYNEQFF. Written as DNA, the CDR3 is TGTGCCAGCAGCTTAGTCGATTGGGTAGCGGGAGAGACGTCCTACAATGAGCAGTTCTTC.

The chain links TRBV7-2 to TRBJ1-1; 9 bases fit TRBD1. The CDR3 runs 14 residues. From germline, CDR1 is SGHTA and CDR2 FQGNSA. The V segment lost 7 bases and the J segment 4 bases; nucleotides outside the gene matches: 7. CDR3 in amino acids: CASKKGTGLTEAFF. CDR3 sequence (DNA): TGTGCCAGCAAAAAGGGGACAGGGCTCACTGAAGCTTTCTTT.

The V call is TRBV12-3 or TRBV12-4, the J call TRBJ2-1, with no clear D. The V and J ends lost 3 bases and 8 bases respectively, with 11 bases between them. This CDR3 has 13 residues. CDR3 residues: CASSFAVIDEQFF. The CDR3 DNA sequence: TGTGCCAGCAGTTTTGCAGTGATCGATGAGCAGTTCTTC.

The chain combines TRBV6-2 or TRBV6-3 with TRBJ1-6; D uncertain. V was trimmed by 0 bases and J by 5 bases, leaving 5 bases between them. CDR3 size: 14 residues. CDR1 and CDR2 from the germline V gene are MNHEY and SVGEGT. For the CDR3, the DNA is TGTGCCAGCAGTTACTCCAGGAATAATTCACCCCTCCACTTT. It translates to CASSYSRNNSPLHF.

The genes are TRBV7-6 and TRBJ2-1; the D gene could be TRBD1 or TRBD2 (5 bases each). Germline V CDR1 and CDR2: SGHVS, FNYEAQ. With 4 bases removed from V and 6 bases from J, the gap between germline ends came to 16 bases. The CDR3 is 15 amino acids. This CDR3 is CASSYRGFTANEQFF. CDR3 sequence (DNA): TGTGCCAGCAGCTATCGGGGCTTTACCGCCAATGAGCAGTTCTTC.

DNA for the CDR3: TGTGCCAGCAGCCCACCGGGGGGGCTCCTTGGCTACACCTTC. This sequence encodes CASSPPGGLLGYTF. The chain carries TRBV7-9 and TRBJ1-2, with D possibly TRBD1 on 6 matching bases. CDR3 length equals 14 residues. V lost 5 bases and J lost 7, with 17 bases in between. CDR1 is SEHNR and CDR2 is FQNEAQ in the germline V gene (reference sequence).

The DNA for the CDR3 is TGCGCCAGCAGCTTCGACAGGGGTGCCGGTGGCTACACCTTC. Amino acids: CASSFDRGAGGYTF. This chain links TRBV5-1 with TRBJ1-2; TRBD1 aligns across 8 bases. The CDR3 is 14 residues long. V lost 2 bases, J lost 7 bases, and 7 bases stayed unmatched. Germline V gives CDR1 SGHRS, CDR2 YFSETQ.

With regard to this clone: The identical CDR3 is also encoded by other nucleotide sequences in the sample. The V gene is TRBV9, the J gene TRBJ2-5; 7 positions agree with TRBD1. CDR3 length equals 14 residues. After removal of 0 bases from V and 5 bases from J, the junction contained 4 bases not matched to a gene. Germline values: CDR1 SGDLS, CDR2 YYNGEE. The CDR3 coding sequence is TGTGCCAGCAGCGTAGGACAGGGTGGGGAGACCCAGTACTTC. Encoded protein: CASSVGQGGETQYF.

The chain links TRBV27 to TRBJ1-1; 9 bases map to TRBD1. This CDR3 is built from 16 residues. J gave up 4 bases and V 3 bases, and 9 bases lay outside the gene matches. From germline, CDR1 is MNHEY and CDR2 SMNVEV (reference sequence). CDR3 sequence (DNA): TGTGCCAGCAGTTTCGACGGGACAGGGATAGGCACTGAAGCTTTCTTT. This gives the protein CASSFDGTGIGTEAFF.

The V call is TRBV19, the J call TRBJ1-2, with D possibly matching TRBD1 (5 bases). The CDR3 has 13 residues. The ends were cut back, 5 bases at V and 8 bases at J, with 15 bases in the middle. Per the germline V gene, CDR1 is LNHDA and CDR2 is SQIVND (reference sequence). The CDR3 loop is CASSPPSGEGYTF. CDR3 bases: TGTGCCAGTAGTCCCCCATCGGGGGAAGGCTACACCTTC.

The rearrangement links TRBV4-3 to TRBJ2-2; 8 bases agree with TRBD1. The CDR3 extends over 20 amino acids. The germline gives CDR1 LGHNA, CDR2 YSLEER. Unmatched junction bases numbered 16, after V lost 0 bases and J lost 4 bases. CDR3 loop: CASSQDSPFARTGSTGELFF. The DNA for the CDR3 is TGCGCCAGCAGCCAAGATAGCCCTTTTGCCCGGACAGGGTCCACCGGGGAGCTGTTTTTT.

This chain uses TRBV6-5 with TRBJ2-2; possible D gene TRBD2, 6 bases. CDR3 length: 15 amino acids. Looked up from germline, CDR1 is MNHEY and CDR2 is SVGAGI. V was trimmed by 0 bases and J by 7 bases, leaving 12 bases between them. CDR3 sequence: CASSYSILADGELFF. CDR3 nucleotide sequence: TGTGCCAGCAGTTACTCGATACTAGCAGACGGGGAGCTGTTTTTT.

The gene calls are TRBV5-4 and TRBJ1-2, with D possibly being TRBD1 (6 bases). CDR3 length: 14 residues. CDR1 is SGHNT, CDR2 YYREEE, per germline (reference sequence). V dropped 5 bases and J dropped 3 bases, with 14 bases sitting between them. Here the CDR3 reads CASRNQGFDYGYTF. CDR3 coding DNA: TGTGCCAGCAGAAACCAGGGGTTCGACTATGGCTACACCTTC. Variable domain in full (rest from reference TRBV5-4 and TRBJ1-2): ETGVTQSPTHLIKTRGQQVTLRCSSQSGHNTVSWYQQALGQGPQFIFQYYREEENGRGNFPPRFSGLQFPNYSSELNVNALELDDSALYLCASRNQGFDYGYTFGSGTRLTVV.

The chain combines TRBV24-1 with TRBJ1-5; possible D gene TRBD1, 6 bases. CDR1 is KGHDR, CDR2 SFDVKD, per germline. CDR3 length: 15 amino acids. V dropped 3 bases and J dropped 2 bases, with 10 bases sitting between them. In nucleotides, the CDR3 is TGTGCCACCAGTGATCAACAGGGAGGCAATCAGCCCCAGCATTTT. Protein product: CATSDQQGGNQPQHF.

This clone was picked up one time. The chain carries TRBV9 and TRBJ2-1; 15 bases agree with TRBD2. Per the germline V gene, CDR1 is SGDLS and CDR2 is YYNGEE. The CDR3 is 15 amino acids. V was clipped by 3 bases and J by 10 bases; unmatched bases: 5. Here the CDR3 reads CASSAAGTSGGEQFF. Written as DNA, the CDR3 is TGTGCCAGCAGCGCAGCCGGGACTAGCGGGGGGGAGCAGTTCTTC.

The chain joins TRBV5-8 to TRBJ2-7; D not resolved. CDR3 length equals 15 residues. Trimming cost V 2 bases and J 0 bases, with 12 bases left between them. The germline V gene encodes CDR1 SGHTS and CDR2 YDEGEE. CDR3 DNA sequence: TGTGCCAGCAGCTTCAGCTTGGTTACCTCCTACGAGCAGTACTTC. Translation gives CASSFSLVTSYEQYF.